This TCR beta chain was observed in a study of blood T cell repertoires in COVID-19. Study-wide background: Spain, Italy and the United States supplied samples that represented acute and convalescent COVID-19. PBMCs, B-cell-depleted T cells, or T cells were the source of the cDNA or gDNA that made up the material.

The germline V gene encodes CDR1 SGHTA and CDR2 FQGNSA. The CDR3 is made up of 14 amino acids. Unmatched junction bases numbered 7, after V lost 5 bases and J lost 4 bases. Authors' data handling: How many nucleated cells were present was estimated from reference gene primer amplification. Clones were read by immunoSEQ multiplex PCR, and TCRdb kept only the in-frame ones, dropping some. V and J calls and clone size come straight from that table; D and trimming were deduced from the DNA. The sample carries approximately 220,000 clones, about 80% recorded once. The receptor comes from a woman aged 45-65 years who had been exposed to COVID-19. Material for sequencing was PBMCs or T cells enriched from blood (not recorded which). This rearrangement joins TRBV7-2 to TRBJ1-1; 7 bases fit TRBD1. CDR3 DNA: TGTGCCAGCAGCCCAAGAGACAGGGCCACTGAAGCTTTCTTT. Encoded protein: CASSPRDRATEAFF.